These 4 T cell receptor beta chains originate from one sample sequenced in a study of shared clonotypes between healthy human individuals. Here immunoSEQ multiplex PCR was the method, and the copy in TCRdb shows in-frame clones only, minus some. The sample carries approximately 100,000 clones, roughly 69% recorded once. The source material was memory CD8+ T cells sorted from blood. Documented subset: CD45RO+ cells pooled with CCR7-negative TemRA cells. The receptors derive from a man aged 25 to 40 in good health.

A few counts support this clone. This could be a read error, since a much larger clone is one nucleotide away. The sample holds other DNA sequences that translate to the same CDR3. The chain joins TRBV6-5 to TRBJ1-5; D not resolved. CDR3 length: 12 amino acids. Trimming pared 0 bases from V and 6 bases from J, leaving 3 bases between. Germline assignment: CDR1 MNHEY and CDR2 SVGAGI. The CDR3 sequence is CASSYSGQPQHF. CDR3 nucleotide sequence: TGTGCCAGCAGTTACTCTGGTCAGCCCCAGCATTTT.

The chain carries TRBV5-6 and TRBJ1-1; the match to TRBD1 covers 7 bases. Germline lookup yields CDR1 SGHDT and CDR2 YYEEEE. CDR3 length: 17 residues. Losses at the gene ends were 1 base for V and 5 bases for J; bases not matched to a gene: 14. The CDR3 protein is CASSLLAGRRQGTEAFF. The DNA for the CDR3 is TGTGCCAGCAGCTTGCTTGCGGGCCGTAGACAGGGTACTGAAGCTTTCTTT.

The chain has TRBV2 and TRBJ2-1; D perhaps matches TRBD1 (5 bases). Per the germline V gene, CDR1 is SNHLY and CDR2 is FYNNEI. V was cut by 6 bases and J by 4 bases, with 16 bases left in between. The CDR3 is 15 residues long. The CDR3 loop reads CASRIFRGAYNEQFF. Here the CDR3 DNA reads TGTGCCAGCAGAATATTTAGGGGCGCGTACAATGAGCAGTTCTTC.

J is TRBJ2-1 and V is TRBV5-1; the match to TRBD2 covers 11 bases. This CDR3 comprises 14 residues. From germline, CDR1 is SGHRS and CDR2 YFSETQ. J lost 6 bases, V lost 3 bases, and 2 bases had no gene match. The chain's CDR3 is CASSSGLAVNEQFF. DNA of the CDR3: TGCGCCAGCAGCTCGGGACTAGCGGTCAATGAGCAGTTCTTC.